Included here is one T cell receptor beta chain sequence, with context. Deletions cut 6 bases from V and 0 bases from J, with 12 bases between. This CDR3 spans 15 amino acids. CDR1 MDHEN and CDR2 SYDVKM come from the germline V gene. This entry is derived from a study of blood T cell repertoires in COVID-19. Only in-frame clones appear in the TCRdb table, and some are missing; sequencing was by immunoSEQ multiplex PCR. Here the sample spans around 200,000 clones, approximately 79% being singletons. The specimen was peripheral blood. The receptor was derived from a human donor in a cohort sampled during active COVID-19. The chain couples TRBV28 to TRBJ1-3; D unresolved. CDR3 bases: TGTGCCAGCAGCTCCGGGTTTAGCTCTGGAAACACCATATATTTT. This sequence encodes CASSSGFSSGNTIYF. The full variable domain, in which reference TRBV28 and TRBJ1-3 provide the parts outside the CDR3, is DVKVTQSSRYLVKRTGEKVFLECVQDMDHENMFWYRQDPGLGLRLIYFSYDVKMKEKGDIPEGYSVSREKKERFSLILESASTNQTSMYLCASSSGFSSGNTIYFGEGSWLTVV.